This TCR beta chain was sequenced for a study of CD8 T cells in Susac syndrome. The RNA input was roughly 0.45 to 1 ug, and it was reverse transcribed with random hexamers. Amplification of TCR beta CDR3 by immunoSEQ multiplex PCR spanned 54 Vbeta and 13 Jbeta. MiXCR, run by TCRdb on the immunoSEQ multiplex PCR reads, gives a single entry per CDR3 protein. The sample contains approximately 90,000 distinct CDR3 sequences, approximately 92% of which appear only once. Germline CDR1 reads SGHTA; CDR2 reads FQGNSA. This CDR3 spans 13 amino acids. The V end was cut by 3 bases, the J end by 5 bases, with 10 bases between. Sequencing of TCR beta was carried out in blood CD8+ and CD4+ T cells.

This chain uses TRBV7-2 with TRBJ1-1; D is undetermined. Sequencing input: CD8+ T cells from PBMCs. This receptor was obtained from a human donor in good health. In DNA, the CDR3 is TGTGCCAGCAGCTTGTTTGCCGGGACTGAAGCTTTCTTT. Amino acids: CASSLFAGTEAFF.